This T cell receptor (beta chain) was captured in a study of T-cell memory formation after mild COVID-19. Across the whole study: In these data, TCR clusters were largely donor specific.

This clonotype showed up just a few times. Its antigen remains unidentified. Points from the study as a whole: Among clones contracting day 15 to 85, CD4/CD8 was balanced, whereas later expanders leaned CD4+. Clones that contracted clustered mainly in CM and EM if CD4+ and in EMRA if CD8+.

Constant-segment-primed 5'RACE gave TCR alpha and TCR beta cDNA libraries with sample barcodes and UMIs. TCRdb reprocessed the 5' RACE reads via MiXCR and lists one record per CDR3 protein. Found here are roughly 480,000 distinct CDR3 sequences, roughly 25% of them singletons; the top ten hold about 12%. With V trimmed by 1 base and J by 1 base, 6 bases remained unmatched. The CDR3 contains 16 residues. The receptor was derived from an adult woman who had mild COVID-19 (a few samples of this study predate the infection). Cell type and time point are not known. The material sequenced was PBMCs or a T cell subset sorted from them (not recorded which). The V and J genes are TRBV12-3 or TRBV12-4 and TRBJ1-1; 7 positions agree with TRBD1. The CDR3 DNA reads as TGTGCCAGCAGTTTAGGACAGGGAGCCACGAACACTGAAGCTTTCTTT. Residues: CASSLGQGATNTEAFF.